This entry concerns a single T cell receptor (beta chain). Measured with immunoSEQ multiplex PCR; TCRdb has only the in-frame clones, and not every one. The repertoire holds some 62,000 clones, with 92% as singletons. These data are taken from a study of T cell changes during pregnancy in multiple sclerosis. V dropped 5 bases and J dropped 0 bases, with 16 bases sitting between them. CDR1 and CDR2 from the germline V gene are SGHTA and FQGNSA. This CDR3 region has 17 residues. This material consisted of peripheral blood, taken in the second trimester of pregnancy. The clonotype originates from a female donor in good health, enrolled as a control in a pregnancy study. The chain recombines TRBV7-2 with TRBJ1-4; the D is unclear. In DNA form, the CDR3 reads TGTGCCAGCAGCACAAGACCGGGATTTGCAACTAATGAAAAACTGTTTTTT. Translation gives CASSTRPGFATNEKLFF.